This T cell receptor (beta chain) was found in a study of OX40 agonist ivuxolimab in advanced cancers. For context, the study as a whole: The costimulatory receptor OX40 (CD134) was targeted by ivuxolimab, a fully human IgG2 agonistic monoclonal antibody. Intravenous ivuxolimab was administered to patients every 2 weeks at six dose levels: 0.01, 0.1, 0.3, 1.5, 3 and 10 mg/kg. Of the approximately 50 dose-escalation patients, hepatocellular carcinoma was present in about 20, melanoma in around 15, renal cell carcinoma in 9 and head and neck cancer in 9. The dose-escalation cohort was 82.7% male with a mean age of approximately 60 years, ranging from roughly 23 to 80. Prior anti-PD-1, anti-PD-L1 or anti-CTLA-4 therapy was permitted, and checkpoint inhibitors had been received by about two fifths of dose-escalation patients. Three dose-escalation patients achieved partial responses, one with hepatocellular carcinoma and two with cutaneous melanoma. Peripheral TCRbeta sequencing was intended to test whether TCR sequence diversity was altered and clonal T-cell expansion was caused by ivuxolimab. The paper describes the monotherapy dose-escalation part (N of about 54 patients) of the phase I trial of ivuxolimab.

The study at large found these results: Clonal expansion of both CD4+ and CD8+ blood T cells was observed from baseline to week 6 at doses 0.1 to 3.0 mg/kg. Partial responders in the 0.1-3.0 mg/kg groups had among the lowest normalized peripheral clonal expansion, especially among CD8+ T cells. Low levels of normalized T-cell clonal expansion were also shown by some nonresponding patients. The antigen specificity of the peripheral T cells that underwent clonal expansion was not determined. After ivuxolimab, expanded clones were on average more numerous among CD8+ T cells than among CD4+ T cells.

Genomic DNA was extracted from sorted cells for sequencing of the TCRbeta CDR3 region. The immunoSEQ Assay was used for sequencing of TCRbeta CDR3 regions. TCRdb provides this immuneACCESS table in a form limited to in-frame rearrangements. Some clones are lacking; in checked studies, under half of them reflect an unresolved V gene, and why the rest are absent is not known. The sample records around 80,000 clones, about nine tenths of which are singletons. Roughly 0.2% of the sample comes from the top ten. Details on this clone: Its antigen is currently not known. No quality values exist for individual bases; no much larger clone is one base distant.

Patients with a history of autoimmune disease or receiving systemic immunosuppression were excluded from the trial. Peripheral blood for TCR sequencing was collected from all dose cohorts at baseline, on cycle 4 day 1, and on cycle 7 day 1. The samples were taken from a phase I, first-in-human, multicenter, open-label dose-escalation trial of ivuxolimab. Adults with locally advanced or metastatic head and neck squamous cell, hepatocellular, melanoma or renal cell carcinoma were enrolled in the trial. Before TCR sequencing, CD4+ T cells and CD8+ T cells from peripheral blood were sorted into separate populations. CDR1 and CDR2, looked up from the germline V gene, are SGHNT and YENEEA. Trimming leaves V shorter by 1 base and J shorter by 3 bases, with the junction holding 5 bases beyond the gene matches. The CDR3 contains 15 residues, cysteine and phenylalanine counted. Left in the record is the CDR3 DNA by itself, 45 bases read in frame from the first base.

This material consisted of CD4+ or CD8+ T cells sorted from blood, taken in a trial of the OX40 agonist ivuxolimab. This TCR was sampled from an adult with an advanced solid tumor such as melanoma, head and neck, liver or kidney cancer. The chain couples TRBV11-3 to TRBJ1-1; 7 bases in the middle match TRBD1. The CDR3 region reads CASSLGPGGDTEAFF. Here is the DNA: TGTGCCAGCAGCTTAGGTCCAGGGGGGGACACTGAAGCTTTCTTT.